This TCR beta chain was sequenced for a study of cytomegalovirus exposure and HLA in healthy donors. At the level of the study: Out of approximately 170 million T cells, an earlier analysis found around 110 million unique TCR beta sequences in total.

The primer mix had 60 Vbeta and 13 Jbeta primers. Profiling relied on immunoSEQ multiplex PCR, and the TCRdb table lists in-frame clones only, not all of them. The table includes under 200,000 clones, 80% to 85% detected once. Healthy bone marrow donors supplied every sample. Donors had nominal health at sampling but likely had unrecorded immune exposures. CDR1 MNHNY and CDR2 SVGAGI come from the germline V gene (reference sequence). The CDR3 runs 14 residues. Trimming took off 0 bases at V and 3 bases at J, with 8 bases between the two ends. Sample: PBMCs. This TCR came from a woman between 18 and 30 years old in good health and CMV-seronegative. V and J are TRBV6-6 and TRBJ1-1; possible D gene TRBD1, 6 bases. The CDR3: CASSYSQGYTEAFF. The CDR3 region has the DNA TGTGCCAGCAGTTACTCCCAGGGGTACACTGAAGCTTTCTTT.